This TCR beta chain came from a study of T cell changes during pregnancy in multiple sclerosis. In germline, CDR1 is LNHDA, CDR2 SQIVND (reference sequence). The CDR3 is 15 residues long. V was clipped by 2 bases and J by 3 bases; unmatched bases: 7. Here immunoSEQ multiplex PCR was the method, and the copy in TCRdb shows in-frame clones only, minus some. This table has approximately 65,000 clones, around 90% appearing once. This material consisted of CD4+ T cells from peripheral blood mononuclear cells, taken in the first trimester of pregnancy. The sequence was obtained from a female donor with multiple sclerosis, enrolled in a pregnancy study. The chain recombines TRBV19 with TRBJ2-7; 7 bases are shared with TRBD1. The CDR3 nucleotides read TGTGCCAGTAGTATAATGAGGGGGCAGGTCTACGAGCAGTACTTC. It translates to CASSIMRGQVYEQYF.